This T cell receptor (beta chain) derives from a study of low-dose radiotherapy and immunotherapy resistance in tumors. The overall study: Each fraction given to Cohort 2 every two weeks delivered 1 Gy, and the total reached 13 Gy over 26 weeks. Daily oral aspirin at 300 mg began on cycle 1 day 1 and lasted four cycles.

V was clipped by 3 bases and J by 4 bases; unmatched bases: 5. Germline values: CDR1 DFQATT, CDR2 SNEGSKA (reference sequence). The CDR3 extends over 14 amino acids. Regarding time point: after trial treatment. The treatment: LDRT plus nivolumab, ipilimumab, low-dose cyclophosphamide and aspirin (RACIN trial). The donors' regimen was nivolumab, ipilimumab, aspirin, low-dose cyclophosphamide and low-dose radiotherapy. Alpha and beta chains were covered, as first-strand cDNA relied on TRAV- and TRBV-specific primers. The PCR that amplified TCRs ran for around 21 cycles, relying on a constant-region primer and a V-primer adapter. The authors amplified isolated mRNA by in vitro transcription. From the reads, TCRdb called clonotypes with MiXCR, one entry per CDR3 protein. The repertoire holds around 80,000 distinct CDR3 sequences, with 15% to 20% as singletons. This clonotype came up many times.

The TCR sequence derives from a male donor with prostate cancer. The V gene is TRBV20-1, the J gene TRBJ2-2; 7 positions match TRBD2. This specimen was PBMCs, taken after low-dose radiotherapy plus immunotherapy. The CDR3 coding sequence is TGCAGTGCTAGGACTAGCCTTAGCACCGGGGAGCTGTTTTTT. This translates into CSARTSLSTGELFF.